These 4 T cell receptor beta chains were sequenced from one sample in a study of regulatory T cells in long-lasting Graves disease. Stated time point: newly diagnosed GD, antithyroid drugs for less than 3 months. Researchers made the TCR library from RNA that was extracted from PBMCs. Arm-PCR of CDR3 regions and iRepertoire HTBI primers were used to build TCR beta libraries. TCRdb reanalysed the multiplex PCR reads using MiXCR and keeps one entry per CDR3 protein. The data contain some 240,000 distinct CDR3 sequences, roughly a fifth of them singletons. These same data were also listed under a study on T cells in Graves' hyperthyroidism and ophthalmopathy.

The material sequenced was peripheral blood mononuclear cells (PBMCs), taken at new diagnosis, from a patient treated with antithyroid drugs. The receptor source for this set is a woman aged 30 to 39 with Graves disease.

CDR3 amino acids: CATSEPGLAGGATGELFF. The CDR3 nucleotides read TGTGCCACCAGTGAACCAGGACTAGCGGGAGGGGCAACCGGGGAGCTGTTTTTT. This rearrangement joins TRBV24-1 to TRBJ2-2; 15 bases are shared with TRBD2. This CDR3 comprises 18 residues. Trimming removed 4 bases from V and 5 bases from J; junction bases left unmatched: 7. The germline V gene encodes CDR1 KGHDR and CDR2 SFDVKD.

In its sample, this clonotype was seen many times. The chain links TRBV2 to TRBJ1-2; 9 nucleotides align to TRBD1. Trimming at V came to 6 bases and at J to 4 bases, leaving 6 bases not matched to a gene. The CDR3 consists of 14 residues. Germline loops: CDR1 SNHLY, CDR2 FYNNEI. The DNA for the CDR3 is TGTGCCAGCAGCCGGACAGGGGTAACCTATGGCTACACCTTC. Protein product: CASSRTGVTYGYTF.

The chain uses TRBV12-3 or TRBV12-4 and TRBJ2-3; 11 positions agree with TRBD1. The CDR3 is 17 amino acids. Trimming removed 2 bases from V and 2 bases from J; junction bases left unmatched: 6. The CDR3 bases are TGTGCCAGCAGTTTACCTCCGGGACAGGGGGTCACAGATACGCAGTATTTT. Translating it yields CASSLPPGQGVTDTQYF.

Ten or more counts support this clonotype. The chain employs TRBV10-3 and TRBJ1-3; D call uncertain. CDR3 length: 13 residues. V lost 3 bases and J lost 0, with 3 bases in between. Looked up from germline, CDR1 is ENHRY and CDR2 is SYGVKD. DNA for the CDR3: TGTGCCATCAGTGAAAGCTCTGGAAACACCATATATTTT. Translated: CAISESSGNTIYF.